What follows describes a single T cell receptor beta chain. The antigen remains undetermined. The sample is drawn from a study of cytomegalovirus exposure and HLA in healthy donors. Deletions cut 9 bases from V and 0 bases from J, with 11 bases between. CDR1 and CDR2 (germline): MNHNS, SASEGT. This CDR3 region has 13 residues. The repertoire was sequenced with immunoSEQ multiplex PCR; TCRdb's copy has only in-frame clones and lacks some. The sample carries about 73,000 clones, around 90% recorded once. Study conclusions and caveats: Confirmation in vitro established that three CMV-associated chains were specific for CMV antigens. One later analysis, an examination of the 120 validation repertoires, found that first-cohort TCR clusters tended to co-occur in them.

The V gene is TRBV6-1, the J gene TRBJ1-1; D not resolved. The clonotype was recovered from a woman under 30 in good health and CMV-seropositive. Material for sequencing was PBMCs. The DNA of the CDR3 is TGTGCCAGTTTCCAGACAATGAACACTGAAGCTTTCTTT. This encodes CASFQTMNTEAFF.